Listed below are T cell receptor beta chains from one sample, sequenced in a study of T cell repertoires in cytomegalovirus infection. For these TCRs, the target antigens are not known. TCRdb reanalysed the reads using MiXCR and keeps one entry per CDR3 protein. This table has roughly 180,000 distinct CDR3 sequences, about 20% appearing once. This material consisted of CD8+ T cells from cultured PBMCs, taken from culture after CMV antigen stimulation. Receptors were obtained from a human donor in good health (CMV status not recorded). Some clones in this sample may be carry-over from other donors' samples. CDR3s include the opening cysteine and the closing phenylalanine or tryptophan. The D gene is left open where the match is weak. Size is stated for part of the rows, as once, few or many counts, or as a class when the clone is expanded.

j_call: TRBJ2-1
clone_size: NA
v_call: TRBV27
d_call: NA
cdr3_aa: CASSSPGYEQFF
cdr3_nt: TGTGCCAGCAGCTCTCCTGGGTATGAGCAGTTCTTC

j_call: TRBJ1-1
clone_size: few
v_call: TRBV14
d_call: NA
cdr3_aa: CASSQWPTKNTEAFF
cdr3_nt: TGTGCCAGCAGCCAATGGCCGACAAAGAACACTGAAGCTTTCTTT

j_call: TRBJ2-3
clone_size: NA
v_call: TRBV6-1
d_call: NA
cdr3_aa: CASILTFNAASGTDTQYF
cdr3_nt: TGTGCCAGCATCCTAACCTTTAACGCCGCGTCGGGCACAGATACGCAGTATTTT

j_call: TRBJ1-1
clone_size: few
v_call: TRBV12-3/TRBV12-4
d_call: NA
cdr3_aa: CASSLGSGTEAFF
cdr3_nt: TGTGCCAGCAGTTTAGGCAGCGGGACTGAAGCTTTCTTT

j_call: TRBJ2-2
clone_size: NA
v_call: TRBV11-3
d_call: NA
cdr3_aa: CASSLDSGTEHTGELFF
cdr3_nt: TGTGCCAGCAGCTTAGACTCGGGGACTGAGCACACCGGGGAGCTGTTTTTT

j_call: TRBJ2-7
clone_size: NA
v_call: TRBV7-9
d_call: TRBD2
cdr3_aa: CASSLAQRGLYEQYF
cdr3_nt: TGTGCCAGCAGCTTAGCACAGCGGGGGCTCTACGAGCAGTACTTC

j_call: TRBJ2-7
clone_size: NA
v_call: TRBV28
d_call: TRBD1
cdr3_aa: CASSVGTVIYEQYF
cdr3_nt: TGTGCCAGCAGTGTCGGGACAGTCATCTACGAGCAGTACTTC

j_call: TRBJ2-5
clone_size: NA
v_call: TRBV30
d_call: TRBD2
cdr3_aa: CAWSSASGYRTQYF
cdr3_nt: TGTGCCTGGAGTTCGGCTAGCGGGTACCGGACCCAGTACTTC

j_call: TRBJ2-2
clone_size: few
v_call: TRBV7-8
d_call: TRBD1
cdr3_aa: CASSSEDRPYTGELFF
cdr3_nt: TGTGCCAGCAGCTCAGAGGACAGGCCGTACACCGGGGAGCTGTTTTTT

j_call: TRBJ1-2
clone_size: NA
v_call: TRBV20-1
d_call: NA
cdr3_aa: CSAQGAREPNYGYTF
cdr3_nt: TGCAGTGCCCAAGGAGCGAGGGAGCCTAACTATGGCTACACCTTC

j_call: TRBJ2-5
clone_size: NA
v_call: TRBV4-1
d_call: TRBD1
cdr3_aa: CASSQPGQKETQYF
cdr3_nt: TGCGCCAGCAGCCAACCGGGACAGAAAGAGACCCAGTACTTC

j_call: TRBJ2-1
clone_size: NA
v_call: TRBV6-4
d_call: TRBD2
cdr3_aa: CASSDSGEGSYNEQFF
cdr3_nt: TGTGCCAGCAGTGACTCGGGGGAGGGCTCCTACAATGAGCAGTTCTTC

j_call: TRBJ2-1
clone_size: few
v_call: TRBV12-3/TRBV12-4
d_call: TRBD2
cdr3_aa: CASSLVPSSLTREGANEQFF
cdr3_nt: TGTGCCAGCAGTTTGGTTCCGAGCAGCCTGACCCGGGAGGGAGCGAATGAGCAGTTCTTC

j_call: TRBJ2-7
clone_size: few
v_call: TRBV7-2
d_call: NA
cdr3_aa: CASSLVVSVTSYEQYF
cdr3_nt: TGTGCCAGCAGCTTAGTCGTTTCGGTTACCTCCTACGAGCAGTACTTC

j_call: TRBJ1-2
clone_size: medium-sized
v_call: TRBV4-1
d_call: NA
cdr3_aa: CASSQVAGNYGYTF
cdr3_nt: TGCGCCAGCAGCCAAGTGGCTGGGAACTATGGCTACACCTTC

j_call: TRBJ2-7
clone_size: NA
v_call: TRBV29-1
d_call: NA
cdr3_aa: CSVGDSSYEQYF
cdr3_nt: TGCAGCGTTGGAGACAGCTCCTACGAGCAGTACTTC

j_call: TRBJ1-6
clone_size: few
v_call: TRBV7-2
d_call: NA
cdr3_aa: CASSPDTGLQNSPLHF
cdr3_nt: TGTGCCAGCAGCCCGGATACGGGTTTACAAAATTCACCCCTCCACTTT

j_call: TRBJ2-6
clone_size: NA
v_call: TRBV19
d_call: NA
cdr3_aa: CASLLGHLSSGANVLTF
cdr3_nt: TGTGCCAGCCTCTTGGGCCACCTCAGTTCTGGGGCCAACGTCCTGACTTTC

j_call: TRBJ2-3
clone_size: NA
v_call: TRBV5-1
d_call: NA
cdr3_aa: CASSPLVGIDTQYF
cdr3_nt: TGCGCCAGCAGCCCCCTGGTTGGGATCGATACGCAGTATTTT

j_call: TRBJ2-7
clone_size: NA
v_call: TRBV7-9
d_call: TRBD1
cdr3_aa: CASSLGVIGTASSYEQYF
cdr3_nt: TGTGCCAGCAGCTTAGGAGTAATTGGGACAGCCAGCTCCTACGAGCAGTACTTC

j_call: TRBJ2-1
clone_size: once
v_call: TRBV4-3
d_call: NA
cdr3_aa: CASSPEWGSSYNEQFF
cdr3_nt: TGCGCCAGCAGCCCGGAATGGGGAAGCTCCTACAATGAGCAGTTCTTC

j_call: TRBJ2-3
clone_size: few
v_call: TRBV19
d_call: NA
cdr3_aa: CASSFQGTDTQYF
cdr3_nt: TGTGCCAGTAGTTTCCAAGGGACAGATACGCAGTATTTT

j_call: TRBJ2-5
clone_size: few
v_call: TRBV11-2
d_call: NA
cdr3_aa: CASSLGWLEGSGETQYF
cdr3_nt: TGTGCCAGCAGCTTAGGGTGGTTGGAGGGTTCGGGAGAGACCCAGTACTTC

j_call: TRBJ2-7
clone_size: few
v_call: TRBV7-8
d_call: NA
cdr3_aa: CASSLEWYGQDIKSYEQYF
cdr3_nt: TGTGCCAGCAGCTTAGAGTGGTATGGACAAGACATTAAATCCTACGAGCAGTACTTC

j_call: TRBJ1-2
clone_size: NA
v_call: TRBV7-9
d_call: TRBD1
cdr3_aa: CASSFAGQGAVYGYTF
cdr3_nt: TGTGCCAGCAGCTTTGCGGGACAGGGGGCTGTGTATGGCTACACCTTC

j_call: TRBJ2-1
clone_size: NA
v_call: TRBV7-9
d_call: NA
cdr3_aa: CASRAQRQEAFEQFF
cdr3_nt: TGTGCCAGCAGAGCCCAACGGCAGGAGGCCTTTGAGCAGTTCTTC

j_call: TRBJ2-7
clone_size: many
v_call: TRBV6-2/TRBV6-3
d_call: TRBD1
cdr3_aa: CASSSGQGAYEQYF
cdr3_nt: TGTGCCAGCAGTTCGGGACAGGGGGCTTACGAGCAGTACTTC

j_call: TRBJ2-3
clone_size: NA
v_call: TRBV4-3
d_call: NA
cdr3_aa: CASSQDGIRSTDTQYF
cdr3_nt: TGCGCCAGCAGCCAAGACGGCATCCGTAGCACAGATACGCAGTATTTT

j_call: TRBJ1-4
clone_size: NA
v_call: TRBV7-8
d_call: NA
cdr3_aa: CASSLFVAATNEKLFF
cdr3_nt: TGTGCCAGCAGCTTATTCGTCGCTGCAACTAATGAAAAACTGTTTTTT

j_call: TRBJ1-5
clone_size: NA
v_call: TRBV15
d_call: NA
cdr3_aa: CATSISNQGISNQPQHF
cdr3_nt: TGTGCCACCAGCATCAGCAATCAGGGGATTAGCAATCAGCCCCAGCATTTT

j_call: TRBJ1-5
clone_size: NA
v_call: TRBV19
d_call: TRBD1
cdr3_aa: CASSSADRALDSNQPQHF
cdr3_nt: TGTGCCAGTAGTTCAGCGGACAGGGCCCTGGATAGCAATCAGCCCCAGCATTTT

j_call: TRBJ1-3
clone_size: few
v_call: TRBV7-9
d_call: NA
cdr3_aa: CAGRGFSGNTIYF
cdr3_nt: TGTGCCGGCCGGGGTTTCTCCGGAAACACCATATATTTT

j_call: TRBJ1-2
clone_size: few
v_call: TRBV27
d_call: NA
cdr3_aa: CASSFFADSSNYGYTF
cdr3_nt: TGTGCCAGCAGTTTCTTCGCGGACAGTTCTAACTATGGCTACACCTTC

j_call: TRBJ1-2
clone_size: NA
v_call: TRBV7-3
d_call: TRBD1
cdr3_aa: CASSRGQGSGGYTF
cdr3_nt: TGTGCCAGCAGCAGGGGACAGGGATCGGGCGGCTACACCTTC

j_call: TRBJ1-2
clone_size: few
v_call: TRBV5-6
d_call: NA
cdr3_aa: CASSLASDRNYGYTF
cdr3_nt: TGTGCCAGCAGCTTGGCCTCGGACAGAAACTATGGCTACACCTTC

j_call: TRBJ2-7
clone_size: few
v_call: TRBV4-1
d_call: NA
cdr3_aa: CASSQISAASYEQYF
cdr3_nt: TGCGCCAGCAGCCAAATCTCGGCGGCGTCCTACGAGCAGTACTTC

j_call: TRBJ2-1
clone_size: NA
v_call: TRBV2
d_call: NA
cdr3_aa: CASSGEGGGYNEQFF
cdr3_nt: TGTGCCAGCAGTGGCGAGGGAGGGGGCTACAATGAGCAGTTCTTC

j_call: TRBJ2-7
clone_size: few
v_call: TRBV7-2
d_call: NA
cdr3_aa: CASSLGAFEQYF
cdr3_nt: TGTGCCAGCAGCTTAGGGGCATTCGAGCAGTACTTC

j_call: TRBJ1-5
clone_size: NA
v_call: TRBV12-3/TRBV12-4
d_call: TRBD1
cdr3_aa: CASSTDRERNQPQHF
cdr3_nt: TGTGCCAGCAGTACGGACAGGGAAAGGAATCAGCCCCAGCATTTT

j_call: TRBJ2-3
clone_size: few
v_call: TRBV2
d_call: TRBD1
cdr3_aa: CASSPQQGERRDTQYF
cdr3_nt: TGTGCCAGCAGCCCCCAGCAGGGGGAGAGGAGAGATACGCAGTATTTT

j_call: TRBJ1-5
clone_size: once
v_call: TRBV12-3/TRBV12-4
d_call: NA
cdr3_aa: CASRFELPIGPSNQPQHF
cdr3_nt: TGTGCCAGCAGATTCGAACTCCCTATAGGCCCCAGCAATCAGCCCCAGCATTTT

j_call: TRBJ1-4
clone_size: few
v_call: TRBV7-6
d_call: NA
cdr3_aa: CASSSPGSRTGQGYEKLFF
cdr3_nt: TGTGCCAGCAGCTCCCCGGGATCCCGAACAGGGCAGGGGTACGAAAAACTGTTTTTT

j_call: TRBJ1-2
clone_size: NA
v_call: TRBV12-3/TRBV12-4
d_call: NA
cdr3_aa: CASTPGGTYGYTF
cdr3_nt: TGTGCCAGCACCCCTGGAGGGACCTATGGCTACACCTTC

j_call: TRBJ2-1
clone_size: NA
v_call: TRBV7-6
d_call: NA
cdr3_aa: CASSLDRQGYNEQFF
cdr3_nt: TGTGCCAGCAGCTTAGACCGGCAGGGTTACAATGAGCAGTTCTTC

j_call: TRBJ1-3
clone_size: NA
v_call: TRBV7-2
d_call: NA
cdr3_aa: CASILQGGEGNTIYF
cdr3_nt: TGTGCCAGCATCCTACAGGGTGGAGAGGGAAACACCATATATTTT

j_call: TRBJ2-5
clone_size: few
v_call: TRBV15
d_call: NA
cdr3_aa: CATSWGPLETQYF
cdr3_nt: TGTGCCACCTCATGGGGGCCCTTGGAGACCCAGTACTTC

j_call: TRBJ1-3
clone_size: NA
v_call: TRBV7-8
d_call: NA
cdr3_aa: CASSLEGYLGTIYF
cdr3_nt: TGTGCCAGCAGCTTAGAGGGTTATCTCGGCACCATATATTTT

j_call: TRBJ2-5
clone_size: few
v_call: TRBV7-2
d_call: NA
cdr3_aa: CASSLYRDRRLGTQYF
cdr3_nt: TGTGCCAGCAGCTTATACCGGGACCGCCGACTCGGAACCCAGTACTTC